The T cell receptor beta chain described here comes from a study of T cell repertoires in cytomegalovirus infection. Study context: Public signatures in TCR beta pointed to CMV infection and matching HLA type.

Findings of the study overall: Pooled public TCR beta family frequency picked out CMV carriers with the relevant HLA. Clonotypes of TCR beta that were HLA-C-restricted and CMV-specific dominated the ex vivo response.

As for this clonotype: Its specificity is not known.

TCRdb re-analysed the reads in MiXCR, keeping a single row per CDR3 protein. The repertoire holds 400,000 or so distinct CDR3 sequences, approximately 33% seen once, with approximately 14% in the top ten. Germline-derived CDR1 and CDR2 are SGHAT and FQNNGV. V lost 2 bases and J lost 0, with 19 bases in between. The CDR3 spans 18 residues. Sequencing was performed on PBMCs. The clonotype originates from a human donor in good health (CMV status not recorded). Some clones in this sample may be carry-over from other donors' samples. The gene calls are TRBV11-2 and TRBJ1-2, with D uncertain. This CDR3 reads CASSLLTSKFEANYGYTF. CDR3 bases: TGTGCCAGCAGCTTACTAACCTCTAAGTTCGAAGCTAACTATGGCTACACCTTC.